Sequencing of this TCR beta chain was carried out in a study of blood T cell repertoires in COVID-19. Study summary: Donors in the United States, Italy and Spain gave samples during acute or convalescent COVID-19.

Repertoires were generated with immunoSEQ multiplex PCR, while TCRdb's copy carries only in-frame clones and drops some. The sample carries over 200,000 clones, approximately 87% recorded once. Membership in each cohort depended on participant-reported clinical history. This clone was counted a few times. The sequenced material came from PBMCs or T cells enriched from blood (not recorded which). The receptor comes from a woman aged 50 to 60 in a cohort exposed to, infected with or recovered from COVID-19 (not recorded which).

CDR3 DNA sequence: TGTGCCATCAGGTCGGGACATGGCGGCGGAAGTGGGACTGAAGCTTTCTTT. Protein: CAIRSGHGGGSGTEAFF. The V and J genes are TRBV10-3 and TRBJ1-1, with a weak D call TRBD1 (6 bases). In germline, CDR1 is ENHRY, CDR2 SYGVKD. V shed 6 bases and J shed 5 bases, with 25 bases lying between them. The CDR3 spans 17 residues.